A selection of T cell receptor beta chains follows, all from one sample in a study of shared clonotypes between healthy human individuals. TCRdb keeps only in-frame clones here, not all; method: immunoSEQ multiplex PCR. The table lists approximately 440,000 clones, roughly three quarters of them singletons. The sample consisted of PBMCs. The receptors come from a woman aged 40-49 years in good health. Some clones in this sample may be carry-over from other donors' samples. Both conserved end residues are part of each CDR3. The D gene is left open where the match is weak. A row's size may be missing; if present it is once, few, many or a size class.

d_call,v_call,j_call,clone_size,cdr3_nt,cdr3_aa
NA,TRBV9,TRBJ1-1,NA,TGTGCCAGCAGCCCACAACCGCAGGGGACTGAAGCTTTCTTT,CASSPQPQGTEAFF
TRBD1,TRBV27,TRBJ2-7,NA,TGTGCCAGCAGTACTGGGACAGTCTCCTACGAGCAGTACTTC,CASSTGTVSYEQYF
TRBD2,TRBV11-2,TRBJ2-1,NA,TGTGCCAGCAGCCCAAGGACTAGCGGGAGGGCCTACAATGAGCAGTTCTTC,CASSPRTSGRAYNEQFF
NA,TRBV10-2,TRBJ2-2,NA,TGCGCCAGCAGTTTTTCTACTGAACTGGAGCTGCTTTTT,CASSFSTELELLF
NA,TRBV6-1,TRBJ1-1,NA,TGTGCCAGCAGTGAGAACCGGAACACTGAAGCTTTCTTT,CASSENRNTEAFF
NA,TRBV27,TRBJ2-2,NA,TGTGCCAGCAGTTTTCGGCGGAACACCGGGGAGCTGTTTTTT,CASSFRRNTGELFF
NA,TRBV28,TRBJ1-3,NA,TGTGCCAGCACTGGTTCGCCGGGGTATAGAAACACCATATATTTT,CASTGSPGYRNTIYF
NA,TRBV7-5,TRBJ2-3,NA,TGTGCCAGCAGCCCAACACGACCCACTAGCACAGATACGCAGTATTTT,CASSPTRPTSTDTQYF
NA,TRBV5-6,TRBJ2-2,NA,TGTGCCAGCAGCAGAACGTTAGGGACCGGGGAGCTGTTTTTT,CASSRTLGTGELFF
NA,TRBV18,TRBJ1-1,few,TGTGCCAGCTCACCCCCTCGGGATTGGTTCACTGAAGCTTTCTTT,CASSPPRDWFTEAFF
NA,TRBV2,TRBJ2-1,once,TGTGCCAGCAGTGAGGTGGCAGGGAAGAATGAGCAGTTCTTC,CASSEVAGKNEQFF
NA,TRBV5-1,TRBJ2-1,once,TGCGCCAGCAGCCTGGGACCCAACAATGAGCAGTTCTTC,CASSLGPNNEQFF
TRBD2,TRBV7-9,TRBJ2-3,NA,TGTGCCAGCAGCGACGAGCGGGACGCAGATACGCAGTATTTT,CASSDERDADTQYF
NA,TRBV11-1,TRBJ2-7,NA,TGTGCCAGCAGCTTAGTCTCGGGCACTATACTACGCGAGCAGTACTTC,CASSLVSGTILREQYF
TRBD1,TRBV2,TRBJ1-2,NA,TGTGCCAGCAGGGAGGGGCGACAGGGGTACGGCTACACCTTC,CASREGRQGYGYTF
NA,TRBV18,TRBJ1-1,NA,TGTGCCAGCTCACCACCGGGACACCGCGGGAACACTGAAGCTTTCTTT,CASSPPGHRGNTEAFF
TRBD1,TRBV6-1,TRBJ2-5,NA,TGTGCCAGCAGTGAAGCCAGGGGGAGTGGGTCCGAGACCCAGTACTTC,CASSEARGSGSETQYF
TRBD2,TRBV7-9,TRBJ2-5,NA,TGTGCCAGCAGCCTCGGGACTAGGGGGGAGACCCAGTACTTC,CASSLGTRGETQYF
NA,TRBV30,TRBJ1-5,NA,TGTGCCTGGAGGGGTTTGGGACTAGCCAATCAGCCCCAGCATTTT,CAWRGLGLANQPQHF
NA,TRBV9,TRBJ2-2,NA,TGTGCCAGCAGCGTAGGAGGGACCGCCGGGATCGGGGAGCTGTTTTTT,CASSVGGTAGIGELFF
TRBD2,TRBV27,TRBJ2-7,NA,TGTGCCAGCAGTCCACTCCCAGGAGGGCGCTTCAAGCGGGAGAGGTGCGAGCAGTACTTC,CASSPLPGGRFKRERCEQYF
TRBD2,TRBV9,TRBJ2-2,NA,TGTGCCAGCAGCGACCCCAAGGGACTAGCGGGCACCGGGGAGCTGTTTTTT,CASSDPKGLAGTGELFF
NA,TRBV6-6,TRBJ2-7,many,TGTGCCAGCAGCCCAGGAGAGGTCGACGAGCAGTACTTC,CASSPGEVDEQYF
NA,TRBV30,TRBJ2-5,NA,TGTGCCTGGAGGGGACTGAGTACAGGTTCGGAGGACCAAGAGACCCAGTACTTC,CAWRGLSTGSEDQETQYF
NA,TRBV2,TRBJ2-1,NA,TGTGCCAGCAGGCAGGGGGGGTCCTCCTACAATGAGCAGTTCTTC,CASRQGGSSYNEQFF
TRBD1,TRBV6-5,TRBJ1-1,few,TGTGCCAGCAGTCCGCGGGACAGGCTCCCTGAAGCTTTCTTT,CASSPRDRLPEAFF
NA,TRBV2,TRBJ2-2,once,TGTGCCAGCAGTGAAGCGCGGGCACAGAACACCGGGGAGCTGTTTTTT,CASSEARAQNTGELFF
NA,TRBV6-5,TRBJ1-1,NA,TGTGCCAGCAGCGACCCCAGACCGAACACTGAAGCTTTCTTT,CASSDPRPNTEAFF
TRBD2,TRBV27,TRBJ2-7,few,TGTGCCAGCAGTAGACTAGCGGGAGTCGGCGAGCAGTACTTC,CASSRLAGVGEQYF
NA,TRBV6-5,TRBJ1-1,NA,TGTGCCAGCAGTTACTCGGGGCACATGAACACTGAAGCTTTCTTT,CASSYSGHMNTEAFF
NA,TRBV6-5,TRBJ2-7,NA,TGTGCCAGCAGTACCCAGGGGGGGCCGACCTACGAGCAGTACTTC,CASSTQGGPTYEQYF
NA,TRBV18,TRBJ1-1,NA,TGTGCCAGCTCAGCAGGACAGTATAACACTGAAGCTTTCTTT,CASSAGQYNTEAFF
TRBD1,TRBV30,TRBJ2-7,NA,TGTGCCTGGACCCAGCTACAGGGGCCCCAGTACGAGCAGTACTTC,CAWTQLQGPQYEQYF
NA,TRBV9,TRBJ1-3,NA,TGTGCCAGCAGCGTAGACACAGCTCCTGCCGCAAACACCATATATTTT,CASSVDTAPAANTIYF
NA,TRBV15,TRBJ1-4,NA,TGTGCCACCAGCAGACGTCCTAGCCCCACACCAGATAATGAAAAACTGTTTTTT,CATSRRPSPTPDNEKLFF
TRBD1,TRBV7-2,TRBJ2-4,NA,TGTGCCAGCAGCGCCGACAGGGGGGAAAACATTCAGTACTTC,CASSADRGENIQYF
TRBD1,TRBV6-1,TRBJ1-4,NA,TGTGCCAGCAGTGAACTCTTGGGACAGGAGAATGAAAAACTGTTTTTT,CASSELLGQENEKLFF
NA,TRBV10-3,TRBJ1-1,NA,TGTGCCATCAGTGAAGGTTGGGGGGGCAAGGGCACTGAAGCTTCCTTT,CAISEGWGGKGTEASF
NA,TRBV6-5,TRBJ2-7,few,TGTGCCAGCAGTCCTAGCACTACCTACGAGCAGTACTTC,CASSPSTTYEQYF
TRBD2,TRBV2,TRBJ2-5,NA,TGTGCCGTCCGAGACTGGACTAGTCGGGACCCATACAAAGAGACCCAGTACTTC,CAVRDWTSRDPYKETQYF
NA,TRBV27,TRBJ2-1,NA,TGTGCCAGCAGTTTATGGGACTCCAATGAGCAGTTCTTC,CASSLWDSNEQFF
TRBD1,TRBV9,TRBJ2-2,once,TGTGCCAGCAGCGTACCTTATGTCCCACCCTCTACAGGGGATGGGTACACCGGGGAGCTGTTTTTT,CASSVPYVPPSTGDGYTGELFF